The 20 T cell receptor beta chains below all came from one sample that was sequenced in a study of T cells after yellow fever vaccination. Using its own MiXCR run on the 5' RACE reads, TCRdb lists one record per CDR3 protein. The sample shows about 73,000 distinct CDR3 sequences, around 7% of them seen only once. Sequenced here: CD8+ T cells sorted from PBMCs, sampled on the day of the yellow fever booster vaccination. These receptors all come from a man between 25 and 39 years old who received the YFV17D yellow fever vaccine.

This clonotype was counted only a few times. This chain joins TRBV5-6 and TRBJ1-1; D is uncertain. This CDR3 is built from 14 residues. With 0 bases removed from V and 4 bases from J, the gap between germline ends came to 10 bases. Germline CDR1 is SGHDT and CDR2 is YYEEEE. The CDR3 DNA sequence: TGTGCCAGCAGCTTGGGAGGGATGGGCACTGAAGCTTTCTTT. Its protein is CASSLGGMGTEAFF.

This clonotype has a handful of counts. The chain combines TRBV11-1 with TRBJ2-7; TRBD1 or TRBD2 may be the D gene (5 bases each). Per the germline V gene, CDR1 is SGHAT and CDR2 is FQDESV (reference sequence). Trimming pared 1 base from V and 5 bases from J, leaving 24 bases between. This CDR3 has 18 amino acids. The CDR3 sequence: CASSLEGSGRLFIHEQYF. CDR3 bases: TGTGCCAGCAGCTTAGAAGGTTCAGGGAGACTCTTTATCCACGAGCAGTACTTC.

This clonotype was seen ten or more times. The chain couples TRBV29-1 to TRBJ2-1; D unresolved. Germline CDR1 is SQVTM and CDR2 is ANQGSEA. Trimming cost V 1 base and J 2 bases, with 6 bases left between them. This CDR3 is 13 amino acids long. DNA for the CDR3: TGCAGCGTTGAAGGACCAACCTACAATGAGCAGTTCTTC. Translating gives CSVEGPTYNEQFF.

This clonotype was seen many times. The J gene is TRBJ2-3, the V gene TRBV28, with D unresolved. The germline CDR1 and CDR2 sequences are MDHEN and SYDVKM. CDR3 length: 12 amino acids. The V gene lost 9 bases and the J gene lost 0 bases, with 7 bases spanning the gap. The chain's CDR3 is CASGLSTDTQYF. The CDR3 region has the DNA TGTGCCAGTGGGCTAAGCACAGATACGCAGTATTTT.

This clonotype has a count of ten or more. This chain connects TRBV7-8 to TRBJ1-5, with D unresolved. The CDR3 has 17 residues. The V and J ends lost 0 bases and 4 bases respectively, with 16 bases between them. Germline V gene data show CDR1 as SGHVS and CDR2 as FQNEAQ. Written as DNA, the CDR3 is TGTGCCAGCAGCTTAGCGGGTACAGCCGAGTGGAATCAGCCCCAGCATTTT. Residues: CASSLAGTAEWNQPQHF.

This clonotype was observed a few times. The V gene is TRBV20-1, the J gene TRBJ2-3; 10 bases fit TRBD2. The CDR3 is made up of 15 amino acids. CDR1 and CDR2 (germline): DFQATT, SNEGSKA (reference sequence). The V segment lost 6 bases and the J segment 2 bases; nucleotides outside the gene matches: 8. This CDR3 reads CSAGASGSSTDTQYF. Written as DNA, the CDR3 is TGCAGTGCGGGAGCTAGCGGGAGTTCCACAGATACGCAGTATTTT.

V usage is TRBV5-1 and J usage is TRBJ2-3, with D possibly matching TRBD2 (6 bases). The V end lost 4 bases, the J end lost 0 bases, and 21 bases lay between the germline ends. CDR1 SGHRS and CDR2 YFSETQ come from the germline V gene. This CDR3 contains 18 residues. The DNA for the CDR3 is TGCGCCAGCAGCCCTATAGGCGGGGCCTCGAGTAGCACAGATACGCAGTATTTT. Its protein is CASSPIGGASSSTDTQYF.

Many counts were recorded for this clonotype. The J gene is TRBJ2-1, the V gene TRBV4-3; no clear D. Per germline, CDR1 LGHNA and CDR2 YSLEER. Between the trimmed V and J ends, which lost 0 bases and 10 bases, there was a span of 16 bases. This CDR3 contains 15 residues. DNA for the CDR3: TGCGCCAGCAGCCAAGAAGACCAGGCCTCCGGCGAGCAGTTCTTC. Translation: CASSQEDQASGEQFF.

This rearrangement joins TRBV20-1 to TRBJ2-5; 9 bases are shared with TRBD1. CDR1 is DFQATT, CDR2 SNEGSKA, per germline (reference sequence). The V and J ends lost 1 base and 5 bases, in that order; junction bases with no gene match: 5. CDR3 length: 14 amino acids. DNA of the CDR3: TGCAGTGCTAGAGGTTGGACAGGGGAGGAGACCCAGTACTTC. Amino acid sequence: CSARGWTGEETQYF.

The chain has TRBV2 and TRBJ2-1, with D perhaps matching TRBD1 (5 bases). The V gene's germline CDR1 is SNHLY and CDR2 FYNNEI. Deletions cut 8 bases from V and 8 bases from J, with 13 bases between. The CDR3 is 12 amino acids. The CDR3 reads CASEGAQDEQFF. In nucleotides, the CDR3 is TGTGCCAGCGAAGGGGCCCAGGATGAGCAGTTCTTC.

This clonotype was counted a few times. This rearrangement joins TRBV7-2 to TRBJ2-7; no reliable D call. CDR3 length equals 13 residues. Per germline, CDR1 SGHTA and CDR2 FQGNSA. V gave up 3 bases and J gave up 3 bases, with 9 bases separating them. The CDR3: CASSFGQHYEQYF. CDR3 nucleotides: TGTGCCAGCAGCTTCGGCCAGCACTACGAGCAGTACTTC.

This clonotype came up a few times. The chain joins TRBV2 to TRBJ2-5; 12 nucleotides align to TRBD2. Germline assignment: CDR1 SNHLY and CDR2 FYNNEI. The CDR3 spans 14 residues. The J segment lost 4 bases and the V segment lost 6 bases, leaving 3 bases of the junction unmatched. CDR3 nucleotides: TGTGCCAGCAGGAAGACTAGCGGGAGAGAGACCCAGTACTTC. This encodes CASRKTSGRETQYF.

J is TRBJ2-1 and V is TRBV4-3, with TRBD1 identical over 7 bases. V lost 4 bases to trimming and J lost 4 bases; unmatched junction nucleotides: 7. Per germline, CDR1 LGHNA and CDR2 YSLEER. The length of the CDR3 is 15 residues. CDR3 loop: CASSPGTEVYNEQFF. CDR3 DNA: TGCGCCAGCAGCCCCGGGACAGAAGTTTACAATGAGCAGTTCTTC.

This clonotype came up a few times. As DNA, the CDR3 is TGTGCCAGCAGTTTAGGATTAGCGGGAGGGGACAATGAGCAGTTCTTC. Encoded protein: CASSLGLAGGDNEQFF. This chain links TRBV6-5 with TRBJ2-1, with 11 positions matching TRBD2. The ends lost 4 bases at V and 5 bases at J; junction bases unmatched: 7. The CDR3 is 16 amino acids. Germline CDR1 reads MNHEY; CDR2 reads SVGAGI.

V usage is TRBV11-2 and J usage is TRBJ2-1; 10 bases line up with TRBD2. This CDR3 comprises 17 residues. V shed 5 bases and J 2 bases; nucleotides not matched to a gene: 9. Germline CDR1 and CDR2: SGHAT and FQNNGV. CDR3 sequence: CASSPAGTSVTYNEQFF. The CDR3 DNA is TGTGCCAGCAGCCCAGCTGGGACTAGCGTAACCTACAATGAGCAGTTCTTC. The full variable domain, in which reference TRBV11-2 and TRBJ2-1 provide the parts outside the CDR3, is EAGVAQSPRYKIIEKRQSVAFWCNPISGHATLYWYQQILGQGPKLLIQFQNNGVVDDSQLPKDRFSAERLKGVDSTLKIQPAKLEDSAVYLCASSPAGTSVTYNEQFFGPGTRLTVL.

There are a few counts of this clonotype. This CDR3 reads CASNRDKLTDTQYF. In DNA form, the CDR3 reads TGTGCCAGCAACCGGGACAAGCTCACAGATACGCAGTATTTT. The chain carries TRBV28 and TRBJ2-3; D may be TRBD1 (6 bases). Germline CDR1 reads MDHEN; CDR2 reads SYDVKM. The CDR3 is made up of 14 amino acids. V dropped 7 bases and J dropped 2 bases, with 13 bases sitting between them. Looking up the rest from reference TRBV28 and TRBJ2-3 gives the full variable domain: DVKVTQSSRYLVKRTGEKVFLECVQDMDHENMFWYRQDPGLGLRLIYFSYDVKMKEKGDIPEGYSVSREKKERFSLILESASTNQTSMYLCASNRDKLTDTQYFGPGTRLTVL.

The CDR3 loop reads CASSQEKGAGGENEQYF. The CDR3, as DNA: TGCGCCAGCAGCCAAGAAAAGGGCGCGGGAGGTGAAAACGAGCAGTACTTC. The rearrangement uses TRBV4-3 and TRBJ2-7; 8 bases line up with TRBD2. With V trimmed by 0 bases and J by 5 bases, 12 bases remained unmatched. The CDR3 has 17 residues. Germline CDR1 and CDR2: LGHNA and YSLEER.

The table lists this clonotype with a few counts. The chain has TRBV4-1 and TRBJ2-3; D is ambiguous. V lost 1 base and J 0 bases, leaving 5 bases between the germline ends. Per germline, CDR1 MGHRA and CDR2 YSYEKL. CDR3 length: 14 residues. The CDR3 is CASSQVSSTDTQYF. The CDR3 DNA reads TGCGCCAGCAGCCAAGTCAGCAGCACAGATACGCAGTATTTT.

The table lists this clonotype with many counts. The V call is TRBV7-6, the J call TRBJ2-2; 10 nucleotides agree with TRBD1. The CDR3 length is 15 residues. The germline V gene has CDR1 SGHVS and CDR2 FNYEAQ. With 3 bases clipped from V and 4 bases from J, the junction kept 2 bases outside the gene matches. In nucleotides, the CDR3 is TGTGCCAGCAGCTTGGGGACAGGGGTCACCGGGGAGCTGTTTTTT. It yields the protein CASSLGTGVTGELFF. The whole variable domain, filled in from reference TRBV7-6 and TRBJ2-2, reads GAGVSQSPRYKVTKRGQDVALRCDPISGHVSLYWYRQALGQGPEFLTYFNYEAQQDKSGLPNDRFSAERPEGSISTLTIQRTEQRDSAMYRCASSLGTGVTGELFFGEGSRLTVL.

This clonotype was detected a few times. The genes are TRBV6-5 and TRBJ2-1; D remains ambiguous. There are 11 residues in the CDR3. The V gene's germline CDR1 is MNHEY and CDR2 SVGAGI. Trimming stripped 8 bases from V and 7 bases from J, with 9 bases between. The CDR3 sequence: CASRGVNEQFF. The DNA of the CDR3 is TGTGCCAGCCGTGGGGTTAATGAGCAGTTCTTC.